Shown below are 18 T cell receptor beta chains from a single sample sequenced in a study of neoadjuvant anti-PD-1 for oral cavity cancer. Using immunoSEQ multiplex PCR, the repertoire was profiled, and TCRdb retains in-frame clones only, with some absent. In the table there are about 15,000 clones, about 67% of which are singletons. Specimen: PBMCs, collected before nivolumab (anti-PD-1) treatment. The origin of the receptors is a person between 35 and 79 years old with oral cavity squamous cell carcinoma.

J is TRBJ2-7 and V is TRBV5-5, with D possibly being TRBD2 (5 bases). Germline CDR1 and CDR2: SGHKS and YYEKEE (reference sequence). CDR3 length: 14 residues. Trimming stripped 0 bases from V and 4 bases from J, with 11 bases between. The CDR3 DNA follows: TGTGCCAGCAGCTTGGCCCCCGGGGTGTACGAGCAGTACTTC. Its protein product is CASSLAPGVYEQYF.

The V gene is TRBV18, the J gene TRBJ2-6, with 7 bases identical to TRBD1. Germline V gives CDR1 KGHSH, CDR2 LQKENI. V was pared by 2 bases and J by 1 base, with 8 bases of the junction left unmatched. This CDR3 region has 18 residues. The CDR3 is CASSPGTTGYSGANVLTF. CDR3 nucleotide sequence: TGTGCCAGCTCACCAGGGACGACAGGGTATTCTGGGGCCAACGTCCTGACTTTC.

This rearrangement joins TRBV5-1 to TRBJ2-2, with 7 bases fitting TRBD1. Germline V gene sequence: CDR1 SGHRS, CDR2 YFSETQ. V shed 2 bases and J 1 base; nucleotides not matched to a gene: 2. This CDR3 is 15 amino acids long. For the CDR3, the DNA is TGCGCCAGCAGCTTAGGGGGCATGAACACCGGGGAGCTGTTTTTT. Its translation: CASSLGGMNTGELFF. The whole variable domain, remainder taken from reference TRBV5-1 and TRBJ2-2, is KAGVTQTPRYLIKTRGQQVTLSCSPISGHRSVSWYQQTPGQGLQFLFEYFSETQRNKGNFPGRFSGRQFSNSRSEMNVSTLELGDSALYLCASSLGGMNTGELFFGEGSRLTVL.

The genes are TRBV5-1 and TRBJ1-1, with TRBD1 matching over 7 bases. Trimming removed 3 bases from V and 0 bases from J; junction bases left unmatched: 5. This CDR3 is built from 15 residues. Germline values: CDR1 SGHRS, CDR2 YFSETQ. Written as DNA, the CDR3 is TGCGCCAGCAGCTCGGGGGGACAGCTGAACACTGAAGCTTTCTTT. As protein: CASSSGGQLNTEAFF.

This clone is a singleton in its sample. The chain employs TRBV10-1 and TRBJ1-2; D is undetermined. In germline, CDR1 is WNHNN, CDR2 SYGVQD (reference sequence). The V and J ends lost 2 bases and 4 bases respectively, with 8 bases between them. This CDR3 contains 13 residues. The CDR3 DNA is TGCGCCAGCAGTGAGGAGGGAGGCTATGGCTACACCTTC. This translates into CASSEEGGYGYTF.

This CDR3 reads CASSFRTGYEQYF. The CDR3 nucleotides read TGTGCCAGCAGCTTCCGGACTGGCTACGAGCAGTACTTC. This chain connects TRBV5-6 to TRBJ2-7, with D tentatively TRBD2 (5 bases). With 2 bases removed from V and 3 bases from J, the gap between germline ends came to 9 bases. The CDR3 loop spans 13 amino acids. Looked up from germline, CDR1 is SGHDT and CDR2 is YYEEEE.

The V call is TRBV6-5, the J call TRBJ1-2, with 11 bases matching TRBD1. Germline CDR1 is MNHEY and CDR2 is SVGAGI. This CDR3 region has 14 residues. V dropped 4 bases and J dropped 2; count of bases not matched to a gene: 0. Written as DNA, the CDR3 is TGTGCCAGCAGTTGGGACAGGGGGAACTATGGCTACACCTTC. Translated: CASSWDRGNYGYTF.

The chain couples TRBV27 to TRBJ1-3; weak D call: TRBD1 (6 bases). Trimming shortened V by 0 bases and J by 0 bases, and 6 bases separated the two germline ends. Per germline, CDR1 MNHEY and CDR2 SMNVEV (reference sequence). CDR3 size: 15 residues. Here the CDR3 reads CASSLSTGSGNTIYF. CDR3 DNA sequence: TGTGCCAGCAGTTTATCGACAGGCTCTGGAAACACCATATATTTT.

The V gene is TRBV19, the J gene TRBJ2-7, with 9 bases that match TRBD2. This CDR3 is built from 15 residues. In germline, CDR1 is LNHDA, CDR2 SQIVND (reference sequence). With 4 bases clipped from V and 5 bases from J, the junction kept 9 bases outside the gene matches. The CDR3 loop reads CASSTTWTSANEQYF. In DNA form, the CDR3 reads TGTGCCAGTAGTACCACATGGACTAGCGCCAACGAGCAGTACTTC. The entire variable domain, with the rest obtained from reference TRBV19 and TRBJ2-7, is as follows: DGGITQSPKYLFRKEGQNVTLSCEQNLNHDAMYWYRQDPGQGLRLIYYSQIVNDFQKGDIAEGYSVSREKKESFPLTVTSAQKNPTAFYLCASSTTWTSANEQYFGPGTRLTVT.

Relative to its sample, this clone is medium-sized (0.01 to 0.1%). This chain links TRBV5-1 with TRBJ1-2; 10 bases are shared with TRBD1. This CDR3 is 15 amino acids long. Trimming took 4 bases from V and 8 from J; bases not matched to a gene: 11. Germline loops: CDR1 SGHRS, CDR2 YFSETQ. The CDR3 loop reads CASSPTSGQGNGYTF. For the CDR3, the DNA is TGCGCCAGCAGCCCCACCTCGGGACAGGGGAACGGCTACACCTTC.

V is TRBV5-1 and J is TRBJ2-5, with TRBD2 matching over 10 bases. The length of the CDR3 is 16 residues. J gave up 4 bases and V 0 bases, and 6 bases lay outside the gene matches. Germline V gene data show CDR1 as SGHRS and CDR2 as YFSETQ. Here the CDR3 DNA reads TGCGCCAGCAGCTTGGTTGGAGCGGGAGGGCCAGAGACCCAGTACTTC. Amino acid sequence: CASSLVGAGGPETQYF.

V is TRBV5-1 and J is TRBJ2-1; no firm D call. Germline CDR1 SGHRS, CDR2 YFSETQ. Trimming took off 0 bases at V and 0 bases at J, with 7 bases between the two ends. The CDR3 covers 15 residues. The CDR3 reads CASSLDLGSYNEQFF. CDR3 bases: TGCGCCAGCAGCTTGGACTTGGGCTCCTACAATGAGCAGTTCTTC.

The chain carries TRBV4-2 and TRBJ2-2, with TRBD1 identical over 8 bases. The CDR3 covers 15 residues. Germline V gene lookup returns CDR1 LGHNA and CDR2 YNFKEQ. The V and J ends lost 6 bases and 0 bases, in that order; junction bases with no gene match: 3. The CDR3 DNA reads as TGTGCCAGCAGTATACAGGGGGCGAACACCGGGGAGCTGTTTTTT. Translation: CASSIQGANTGELFF.

The chain couples TRBV27 to TRBJ2-3; D ambiguous. Looked up from germline, CDR1 is MNHEY and CDR2 is SMNVEV (reference sequence). V was cut by 3 bases and J by 3 bases, with 19 bases left in between. This CDR3 contains 17 residues. CDR3: CASSLGWTTFATDTQYF. For the CDR3, the DNA is TGTGCCAGCAGTTTGGGCTGGACCACCTTCGCGACAGATACGCAGTATTTT.

The chain couples TRBV10-3 to TRBJ1-4; D remains ambiguous. Germline CDR1 is ENHRY and CDR2 is SYGVKD. Trimming cost V 4 bases and J 6 bases, with 9 bases left between them. This CDR3 is 13 amino acids long. CDR3 loop: CAISGSADEKLFF. The CDR3 DNA reads as TGTGCCATCAGTGGGTCCGCCGATGAAAAACTGTTTTTT.

The chain uses TRBV27 and TRBJ1-3; D ambiguous. Looked up from germline, CDR1 is MNHEY and CDR2 is SMNVEV (reference sequence). This CDR3 has 15 residues. Deletions cut 2 bases from V and 0 bases from J, with 8 bases between. The CDR3 nucleotides read TGTGCCAGCAGTTTAGCGGAGGGCTCTGGAAACACCATATATTTT. Translated, it gives CASSLAEGSGNTIYF.

This clone was picked up one time. V and J are TRBV6-5 and TRBJ2-2; the D gene is possibly TRBD1 (5 bases). Trimming removed 1 base at V and 3 bases at J, with 9 bases between. The length of the CDR3 is 15 residues. In germline, CDR1 is MNHEY, CDR2 SVGAGI. CDR3 protein: CASSYWGAHTGELFF. As DNA, the CDR3 is TGTGCCAGCAGTTACTGGGGCGCGCACACCGGGGAGCTGTTTTTT.

This chain links TRBV11-2 with TRBJ1-4; no clear D gene. With 1 base removed from V and 5 bases from J, the gap between germline ends came to 5 bases. The CDR3 contains 13 residues. The germline gives CDR1 SGHAT, CDR2 FQNNGV. The CDR3 reads CASSLVINEKLFF. The CDR3 DNA is TGTGCCAGCAGCTTAGTAATAAATGAAAAACTGTTTTTT.